The text below deals with one TCR beta chain. Its antigen is undetermined. Primers: 60 Vbeta forward and 13 Jbeta reverse. Generated by immunoSEQ multiplex PCR, the TCRdb table keeps only in-frame clones and is missing some. Here the sample spans about 84,000 clones, over 75% being singletons. This specimen comes from a study of cytomegalovirus exposure and HLA in healthy donors. Study in general: From about 180 million T cells, an earlier analysis saw approximately 120 million unique TCR beta sequences.

The CDR3 sequence is 12 residues long. J was trimmed by 11 bases and V by 2 bases; bases with no gene match: 4. Germline loops: CDR1 SGHDN, CDR2 FVKESK. Overall study results and limits: Apparent HLA restriction characterized most CMV-associated TCR beta chains in a later analysis. Sequencing likely produced, as an artifact, a cluster of highly shared sequence variants.

The chain uses TRBV14 and TRBJ1-1; 8 bases are a match to TRBD1. This sequence was found in a male donor in good health and CMV-seropositive. Sequenced material: PBMCs. Here the CDR3 DNA reads TGTGCCAGCAGCCAAAGGACAGGGTTCGCTTTCTTT. Amino acids: CASSQRTGFAFF.